These T cell receptor beta chains were read from a single sample in a study of identical twins' blood T cells. TCRdb analysed the 5' RACE reads with MiXCR anew, one entry per CDR3 protein. The sample has about 370,000 distinct CDR3 sequences, more than 25% seen once. The material sequenced was PBMCs. All receptors come from a woman aged 18-49 years in good health. Both conserved end residues are part of each CDR3. The D gene is left open where the match is weak. Size is stated for part of the rows, as once, few or many counts, or as a class when the clone is expanded.

V	D	size	J	CDR3	DNA
TRBV5-4	TRBD1	few	TRBJ1-1	CASSPTGFGEAFF	TGTGCCAGCAGCCCGACAGGGTTTGGTGAAGCTTTCTTT
TRBV7-9	-	-	TRBJ1-1	CASSLSGQFSAEAFF	TGTGCCAGCAGCTTAAGTGGGCAGTTTAGTGCTGAAGCTTTCTTT
TRBV3-1	TRBD2	-	TRBJ2-2	CASSQSSGSLTGELFF	TGTGCCAGCAGCCAATCTAGCGGGAGTTTAACCGGGGAGCTGTTTTTT
TRBV5-1	-	-	TRBJ1-3	CASSLTIGNTIYF	TGCGCCAGCAGCTTGACGATTGGAAACACCATATATTTT
TRBV7-2	-	-	TRBJ2-1	CASNSYNEQFF	TGTGCCAGCAACAGCTACAATGAGCAGTTCTTC
TRBV6-6	TRBD1	-	TRBJ1-3	CASTPGQISGNTIYF	TGTGCCAGCACCCCGGGACAGATCTCTGGAAACACCATATATTTT
TRBV6-1	-	-	TRBJ1-1	CASTSGRSNTEAFF	TGTGCCAGCACGTCGGGCAGGTCGAACACTGAAGCTTTCTTT
TRBV5-1	-	-	TRBJ1-1	CASSSGMGRNINTEAFF	TGCGCCAGCAGCAGTGGTATGGGGAGGAACATAAACACTGAAGCTTTCTTT
TRBV3-1	TRBD1	many	TRBJ1-5	CASSQGTGGNQPQHF	TGTGCCAGCAGCCAAGGGACAGGGGGCAATCAGCCCCAGCATTTT
TRBV29-1	-	many	TRBJ1-1	CSVEAGTEAFF	TGCAGCGTTGAAGCGGGGACTGAAGCTTTCTTT
TRBV10-3	-	-	TRBJ1-1	CAISDPDKMNTEAFF	TGTGCCATCAGTGACCCGGATAAGATGAACACTGAAGCTTTCTTT
TRBV6-5	-	-	TRBJ1-2	CASARAGDTDNYGYTF	TGTGCCAGCGCTAGGGCTGGGGACACGGATAACTATGGCTACACCTTC
TRBV12-3/TRBV12-4	TRBD2	-	TRBJ2-1	CASSVSGREQRGQFF	TGTGCCAGCAGTGTTAGCGGGAGGGAACAAAGGGGGCAGTTCTTC
TRBV2	-	-	TRBJ1-1	CATLRGPGTEAFF	TGTGCCACCTTGAGAGGGCCGGGCACTGAAGCTTTCTTT
TRBV20-1	TRBD2	-	TRBJ2-1	CSASGLSGGRREQFF	TGCAGTGCTAGCGGGCTATCGGGAGGACGGCGTGAGCAGTTCTTC
TRBV5-1	TRBD1	-	TRBJ1-2	CASRSGTDYGYTF	TGCGCCAGCAGATCCGGGACAGATTATGGCTACACCTTC
TRBV12-3/TRBV12-4	-	-	TRBJ2-2	CASRGFGELFF	TGTGCCAGCAGAGGGTTCGGGGAGCTGTTTTTT
TRBV6-5	TRBD1	-	TRBJ1-1	CASSYLRTGRTEAFF	TGTGCCAGCAGTTACCTTAGGACAGGGAGAACTGAAGCTTTCTTT
TRBV7-3	-	-	TRBJ2-1	CASSSTVTHEQFF	TGTGCCAGCAGTTCAACTGTTACACATGAGCAGTTCTTC
TRBV7-9	-	-	TRBJ1-2	CAGSSTYPDTF	TGTGCCGGCAGCTCCACTTACCCGGATACCTTC
TRBV20-1	TRBD2	-	TRBJ2-1	CSAPRLAGFNEQFF	TGCAGTGCTCCGAGACTAGCGGGCTTCAATGAGCAGTTCTTC
TRBV10-2	-	-	TRBJ1-2	CASSESNWAAYGYTF	TGCGCCAGCAGTGAGTCTAACTGGGCAGCCTATGGCTACACCTTC
TRBV20-1	TRBD2	-	TRBJ2-7	CSAQELAGSEQYF	TGCAGTGCTCAGGAACTAGCGGGAAGCGAGCAGTACTTC
TRBV20-1	TRBD1	-	TRBJ2-3	CSATKGTATRDTQYF	TGCAGTGCTACTAAGGGGACAGCCACTCGAGATACGCAGTATTTT
TRBV11-3	-	few	TRBJ2-1	CASSLYGVSDEQFF	TGTGCCAGCAGCTTATACGGGGTCAGCGATGAGCAGTTCTTC
TRBV20-1	-	-	TRBJ2-3	CSAHVVSDTQYF	TGCAGTGCGCACGTAGTGTCGGATACGCAGTATTTT
TRBV4-3	-	-	TRBJ1-4	CAGSQNSGANEKLFF	TGCGCCGGCAGCCAGAACTCAGGAGCTAATGAAAAACTGTTTTTT
TRBV7-2	-	few	TRBJ2-2	CASSLLGERGELFF	TGTGCCAGCAGCTTACTTGGGGAGCGTGGGGAGCTGTTTTTT
TRBV12-3/TRBV12-4	TRBD2	few	TRBJ2-1	CASRATSGRRQFF	TGTGCCAGCAGGGCCACTAGCGGGAGAAGGCAGTTCTTC
TRBV20-1	TRBD1	-	TRBJ1-1	CRRPLRTGLPEAFF	TGCAGGAGACCACTAAGGACAGGGCTACCTGAAGCTTTCTTT
TRBV20-1	-	-	TRBJ2-2	CSARDRARNTGELFF	TGCAGTGCTAGAGATCGGGCCAGAAACACCGGGGAGCTGTTTTTT
TRBV5-1	-	few	TRBJ1-1	CASSLALGEGTEAFF	TGCGCCAGCAGCTTGGCACTAGGGGAAGGTACTGAAGCTTTCTTT
TRBV12-3/TRBV12-4	TRBD1	few	TRBJ1-2	CASRTGTAYGYTF	TGTGCCAGCAGGACGGGGACAGCCTATGGCTACACCTTC
TRBV20-1	TRBD1	once	TRBJ1-1	CSASWTGILTEAFF	TGCAGTGCTTCCTGGACAGGGATTCTTACTGAAGCTTTCTTT
TRBV29-1	-	-	TRBJ2-3	CSARLITDTQYF	TGCAGCGCGAGACTCATCACAGATACGCAGTATTTT
TRBV29-1	-	few	TRBJ1-1	CSAVPGRVGAEAFF	TGCAGCGCCGTCCCCGGGCGAGTCGGCGCTGAAGCTTTCTTT
TRBV7-9	-	-	TRBJ1-4	CASSRGGNEKLFF	TGTGCCAGCAGCCGAGGTGGTAATGAAAAACTGTTTTTT
TRBV19	TRBD2	few	TRBJ2-1	CASSIGGLAYEQFF	TGTGCCAGTAGTATTGGGGGACTAGCATATGAGCAGTTCTTC
TRBV20-1	-	-	TRBJ2-3	CSVRGPGSTDTQYF	TGCAGTGTCAGAGGGCCAGGTTCCACAGATACGCAGTATTTT
TRBV11-2	TRBD1	-	TRBJ1-5	CASSLDLSRGLGQPQHF	TGTGCCAGCAGCTTAGATCTGTCCAGGGGGCTTGGTCAGCCCCAGCATTTT
TRBV5-1	-	-	TRBJ1-5	CASSLAGRNQPQHF	TGCGCCAGCAGCTTGGCCGGACGCAATCAGCCCCAGCATTTT
TRBV11-3	-	-	TRBJ1-1	CASSLDLGAGDTEAFF	TGTGCCAGCAGCTTAGATCTCGGGGCTGGGGACACTGAAGCTTTCTTT
TRBV14	-	-	TRBJ2-1	CASSSRAVTYNEQFF	TGTGCCAGCAGCTCCCGGGCGGTGACCTACAATGAGCAGTTCTTC
TRBV7-8	-	-	TRBJ1-4	CASSLSTAGRSNEKLFF	TGTGCCAGCAGCTTATCTACCGCGGGACGGTCTAATGAAAAACTGTTTTTT
TRBV20-1	-	-	TRBJ1-4	CSAMGGEKPFF	TGCAGTGCTATGGGGGGTGAAAAACCGTTTTTT
TRBV25-1	TRBD1	-	TRBJ2-7	CASSGRDSYEQYF	TGTGCCAGCAGTGGACGGGACAGCTACGAGCAGTACTTC
TRBV19	-	-	TRBJ1-1	CASSTTAGNTEAFF	TGTGCCAGTAGTACTACAGCGGGGAACACTGAAGCTTTCTTT
TRBV3-1	TRBD1	-	TRBJ1-2	CASSHGQGFGSGYTF	TGTGCCAGCAGCCATGGACAGGGGTTCGGGAGTGGCTACACCTTC